Reported below is one T cell receptor (beta chain). Antigen specificity is unknown. The data are from a study of T cell responses to AZD1222 COVID-19 vaccine. Study results and limitations: The study reported that nearly half of spike-specific TCRs target unmutated variant regions.

The CDR3 has 14 residues. V lost 8 bases to trimming and J lost 4 bases; unmatched junction nucleotides: 5. Germline values: CDR1 KGHSY, CDR2 FQNENV. Profiled with immunoSEQ multiplex PCR; TCRdb holds only in-frame clones, not every one. The repertoire has over 150,000 clones, about 87% of them found once; the top ten carry 3.1%. The TCR originated in an adult in good health. This specimen consisted of peripheral blood, obtained on day 0 of AZD1222 vaccination. The rearrangement links TRBV16 to TRBJ2-5; TRBD2 aligns across 12 bases. The CDR3 is CASSTSGGPETQYF. The DNA for the CDR3 is TGTGCCAGCTCGACTAGCGGGGGTCCAGAGACCCAGTACTTC.